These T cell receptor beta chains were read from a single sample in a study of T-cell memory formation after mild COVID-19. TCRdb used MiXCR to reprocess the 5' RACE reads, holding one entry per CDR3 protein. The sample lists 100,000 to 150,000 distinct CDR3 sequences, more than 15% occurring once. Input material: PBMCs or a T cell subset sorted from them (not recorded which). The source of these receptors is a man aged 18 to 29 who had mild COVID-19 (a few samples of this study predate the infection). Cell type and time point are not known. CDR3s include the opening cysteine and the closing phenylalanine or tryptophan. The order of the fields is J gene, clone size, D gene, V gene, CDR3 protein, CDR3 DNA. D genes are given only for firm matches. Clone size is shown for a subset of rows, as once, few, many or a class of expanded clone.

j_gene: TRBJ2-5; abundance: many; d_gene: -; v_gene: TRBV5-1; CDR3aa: CASPYIEETQYF; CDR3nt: TGCGCCAGCCCCTATATTGAAGAGACCCAGTACTTC
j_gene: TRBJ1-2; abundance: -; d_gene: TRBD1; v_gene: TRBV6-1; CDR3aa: CASSEAGLYRGDYGYTF; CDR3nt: TGTGCCAGCAGTGAAGCGGGTCTTTACAGGGGCGACTATGGCTACACCTTC
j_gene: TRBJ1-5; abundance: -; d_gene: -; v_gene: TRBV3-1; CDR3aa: CASSLGAGSNQPQHF; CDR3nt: TGTGCCAGCAGCCTAGGGGCCGGAAGCAATCAGCCCCAGCATTTT
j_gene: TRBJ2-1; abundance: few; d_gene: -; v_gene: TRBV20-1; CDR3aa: CSAREANSYNEQFF; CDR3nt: TGCAGTGCTAGAGAAGCGAACTCCTACAATGAGCAGTTCTTC
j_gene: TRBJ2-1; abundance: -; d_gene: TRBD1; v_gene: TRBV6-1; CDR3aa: CASRAGQGNYNEQFF; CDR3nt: TGTGCCAGCAGAGCGGGACAGGGTAACTACAATGAGCAGTTCTTC
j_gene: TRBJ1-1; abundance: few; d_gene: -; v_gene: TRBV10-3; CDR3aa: CAISDLGRVNTEAFF; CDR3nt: TGTGCCATCAGTGATTTGGGCAGGGTGAACACTGAAGCTTTCTTT
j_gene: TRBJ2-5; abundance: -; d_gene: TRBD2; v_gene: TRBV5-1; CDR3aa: CASRRGAGGEETQYF; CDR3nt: TGCGCCAGCAGGCGTGGAGCGGGGGGGGAAGAGACCCAGTACTTC
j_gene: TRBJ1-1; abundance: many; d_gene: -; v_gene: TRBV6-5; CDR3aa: CASSYLLAGTNTEAFF; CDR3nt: TGTGCCAGCAGTTATTTGTTGGCAGGGACGAACACTGAAGCTTTCTTT
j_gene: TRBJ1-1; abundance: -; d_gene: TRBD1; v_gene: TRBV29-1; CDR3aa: CSGAGGPNTEAFF; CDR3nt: TGCAGCGGTGCAGGGGGCCCAAACACTGAAGCTTTCTTT
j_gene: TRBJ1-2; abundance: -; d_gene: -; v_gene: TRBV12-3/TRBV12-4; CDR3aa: CASSYRDAGYGYTF; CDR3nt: TGTGCCAGCAGTTACCGGGACGCAGGCTATGGCTACACCTTC
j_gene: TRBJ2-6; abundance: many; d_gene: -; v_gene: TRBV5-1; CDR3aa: CASSFGYTGANVLTF; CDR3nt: TGCGCCAGCAGCTTCGGGTATACTGGGGCCAACGTCCTGACTTTC
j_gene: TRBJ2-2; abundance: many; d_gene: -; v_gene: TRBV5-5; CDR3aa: CASSLVGLNTGELFF; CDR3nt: TGTGCCAGCAGCTTGGTGGGGCTGAACACCGGGGAGCTGTTTTTT
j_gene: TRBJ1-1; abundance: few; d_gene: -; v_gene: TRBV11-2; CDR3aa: CASSSGQTTEAFF; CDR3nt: TGTGCCAGCAGCTCAGGACAGACCACTGAAGCTTTCTTT
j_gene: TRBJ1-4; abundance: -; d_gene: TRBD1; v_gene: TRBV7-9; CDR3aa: CAWQGDEKLFF; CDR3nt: TGTGCCTGGCAGGGGGATGAAAAACTGTTTTTT
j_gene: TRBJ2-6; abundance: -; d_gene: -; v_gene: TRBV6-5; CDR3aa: CASTVSYSGANVLTF; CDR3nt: TGTGCCAGCACCGTGAGTTACTCTGGGGCCAACGTCCTGACTTTC
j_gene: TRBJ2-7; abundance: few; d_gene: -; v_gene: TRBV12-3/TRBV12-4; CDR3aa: CASSVDRFPSYEQYF; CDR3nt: TGTGCCAGCAGCGTTGACAGATTTCCATCCTACGAGCAGTACTTC
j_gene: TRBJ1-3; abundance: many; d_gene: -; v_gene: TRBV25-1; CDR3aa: CASSPGHTGNTIYF; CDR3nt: TGTGCCAGCAGCCCCGGCCATACTGGAAACACCATATATTTT
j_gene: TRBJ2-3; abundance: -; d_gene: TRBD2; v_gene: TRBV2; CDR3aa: CASSSIRGDTDTQYF; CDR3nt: TGTGCCAGCAGTTCTATCCGGGGGGACACAGATACGCAGTATTTT
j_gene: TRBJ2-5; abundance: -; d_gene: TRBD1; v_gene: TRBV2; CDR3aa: CASSGATGETQYF; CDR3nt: TGTGCCAGCAGTGGTGCGACAGGGGAGACCCAGTACTTC
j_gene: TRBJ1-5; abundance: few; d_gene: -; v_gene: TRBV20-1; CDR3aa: CSARAGPFNQPQHF; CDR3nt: TGCAGTGCTAGAGCTGGACCATTCAATCAGCCCCAGCATTTT
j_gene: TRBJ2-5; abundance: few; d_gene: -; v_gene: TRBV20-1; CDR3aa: CSANPTERAGRETQYF; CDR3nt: TGCAGTGCTAACCCCACAGAGCGGGCAGGGAGGGAGACCCAGTACTTC
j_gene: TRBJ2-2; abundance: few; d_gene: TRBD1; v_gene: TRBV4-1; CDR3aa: CASSAGTGITGELFF; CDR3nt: TGCGCCAGCAGCGCCGGGACAGGGATCACCGGGGAGCTGTTTTTT